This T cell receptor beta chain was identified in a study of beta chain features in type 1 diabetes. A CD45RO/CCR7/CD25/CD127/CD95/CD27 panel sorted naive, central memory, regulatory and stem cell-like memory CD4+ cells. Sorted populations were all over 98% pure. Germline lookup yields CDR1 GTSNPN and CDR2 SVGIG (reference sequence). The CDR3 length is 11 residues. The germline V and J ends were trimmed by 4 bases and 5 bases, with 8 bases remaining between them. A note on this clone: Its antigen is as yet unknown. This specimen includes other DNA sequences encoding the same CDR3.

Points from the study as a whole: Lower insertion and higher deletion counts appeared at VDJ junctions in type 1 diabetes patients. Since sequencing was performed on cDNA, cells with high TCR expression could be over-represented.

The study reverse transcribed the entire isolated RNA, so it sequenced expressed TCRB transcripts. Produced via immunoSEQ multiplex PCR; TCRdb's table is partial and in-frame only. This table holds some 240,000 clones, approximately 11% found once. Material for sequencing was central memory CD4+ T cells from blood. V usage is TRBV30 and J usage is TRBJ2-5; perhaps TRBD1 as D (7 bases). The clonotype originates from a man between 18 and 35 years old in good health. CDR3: CAWTGGETQYF. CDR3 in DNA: TGTGCCTGGACAGGGGGGGAGACCCAGTACTTC.